The T cell receptor beta chain under discussion was sequenced for a study of response to subunit inactivated influenza vaccine (dated by TCRdb to 2016 to 2019). Regarding the research as a whole: To follow how T cells responded to a trivalent subunit inactivated influenza vaccine, the researchers relied on deep quantitative profiling of the T cell receptor repertoire.

This clonotype was recorded a few times. What antigen it recognizes has not been identified. No clone much larger than this one lies a single base away; base qualities are absent. This specimen's time point label, per the study, means: more than 40 days after influenza vaccine administration. Cut back by 0 bases and 4 bases, the V and J ends lie 17 bases apart. The CDR3 has 17 amino acids, counting the end cysteine and phenylalanine. This entry keeps only the CDR3 DNA: 51 bases, framed from base 1. CDR1 SGHTS and CDR2 YDEGEE are derived from the germline V gene. The method behind the library was RT-PCR. Sequencing instrument: Illumina HiSeq 2500. TCRdb cleaned the public reads at Q25 with fastp, built clones with MiXCR and kept in-frame beta chains. Merged by CDR3 protein, the rows form single entries marked with the most common genes and DNA. The sample includes fewer than 700,000 distinct CDR3 sequences, with approximately 13% observed a single time. The ten largest clonotypes hold over 10% of the sample.

What the work shows at the level of the full study, not this receptor alone: The authors suggested that each seasonal influenza vaccination may recruit only a limited number of new T cells.

This TCR derives from a man aged 50 to 59 who received an inactivated influenza vaccine. Donor details come from another sample of the same person, matched by shared clones. The V gene is TRBV5-8 and the J gene is TRBJ2-1; the D gene cannot be resolved beyond TRBD1 or TRBD2, each matching 5 bases. This material consisted of PBMCs from blood, taken 45 days after vaccination. This receptor carries the CDR3 CASSLVVWGFRYNEQFF. The DNA sequence is TGTGCCAGCAGCTTGGTTGTCTGGGGGTTTCGGTACAATGAGCAGTTCTTC.